This T cell receptor beta chain was sequenced in a study of cytomegalovirus exposure and HLA in healthy donors. Looked up from germline, CDR1 is MNHNY and CDR2 is SVGAGI (reference sequence). Trimming took 4 bases from V and 6 from J; bases not matched to a gene: 6. CDR3 length equals 14 residues. 13 Jbeta primers and 60 Vbeta primers were used for the PCR. Assay used: immunoSEQ multiplex PCR; TCRdb lists only in-frame clones, some missing. The sample has some 150,000 clones, around 88% seen once. The V call is TRBV6-6, the J call TRBJ1-1; 9 positions agree with TRBD1. The TCR comes from a woman aged 30 to 39 in good health and CMV-seronegative. The sample consisted of PBMCs. CDR3 sequence: CASSWRQGDAEAFF. Here the CDR3 DNA reads TGTGCCAGCAGTTGGAGACAGGGGGACGCTGAAGCTTTCTTT.